This T cell receptor (beta chain) originates from a study of a mutant IDH1 vaccine in newly diagnosed glioma. The overall study: The patients were given eight vaccinations, one each in weeks 1, 3, 5, 7, 11, 15, 19 and 23. Vaccine dosing followed radiotherapy by 4-6 weeks, or accompanied temozolomide cycles. Most patients had received both radiotherapy and temozolomide, the prior options being radiotherapy, temozolomide, or both.

A remark on this clone: Its target is unknown.

As to time point: week 11, during vaccination. Topical imiquimod was applied with each vaccine dose, which held 300 ug of mutant IDH1 20-mer peptide. Tumors from donors were new WHO grade 3 or 4 IDH1-mutant astrocytomas with ATRX loss. TCRdb's table, derived via immunoSEQ multiplex PCR, lists solely in-frame clones and lacks some. The sample has tens of thousands of clones, 90% seen once. This CDR3 spans 14 amino acids. V dropped 0 bases and J dropped 3 bases, with 9 bases sitting between them. CDR1 and CDR2 from the germline V gene are SGHRS and YFSETQ. Sequencing used PBMCs, obtained from a glioma patient whose treatment included an IDH1 peptide vaccine. The source of this sequence is a man aged 18 to 29 with glioma. The rearrangement uses TRBV5-1 and TRBJ1-1, with a tentative D call TRBD1 (6 bases). The CDR3 nucleotides are TGCGCCAGCAGCTTGGCTCAGGGGTACACTGAAGCTTTCTTT. Translating it yields CASSLAQGYTEAFF.